Ten or more counts support the clone carrying this TCR beta chain. Its specificity is not known. The data belong to a study of post-analysis software for immune sequencing data. Turning to the study itself: Relapsing-remitting, secondary progressive and progressive-relapsing courses of multiple sclerosis were included. Broader study findings: Significantly lower normalized Chao1 diversity was seen in multiple sclerosis patients than in controls. F measure grouped same-batch samples tightly together.

Unique-molecular-identifier-tagged TCR beta cDNA libraries were used. Input populations of about 0.85 to 11 million T cells gave rise to roughly 0.5 million cDNA molecules. Via MiXCR, TCRdb re-called the PCR reads, giving one row per CDR3 protein. The table has about 810,000 distinct CDR3 sequences, roughly 58% seen once. The source of this sequence is a girl between 10 and 17 years old with multiple sclerosis. Specimen: blood.

The CDR3 region is CSVEGQGETQYF. The CDR3 coding sequence is TGCAGCGTTGAAGGCCAGGGGGAGACCCAGTACTTC. V gene TRBV29-1 combines with J gene TRBJ2-5, with a possible D match to TRBD1 (6 bases). CDR1 SQVTM and CDR2 ANQGSEA come from the germline V gene. The CDR3 totals 12 residues. Deletions cut 1 base from V and 5 bases from J, with 8 bases between.